The rows below give T cell receptor beta chains drawn from one sample of a study of CD8 T cells in Susac syndrome. One entry per CDR3 protein results from TCRdb running MiXCR on the immunoSEQ multiplex PCR reads. The sample contains fewer than 200,000 distinct CDR3 sequences, about 91% of which appear only once. Sequenced material: CD4+ T cells from PBMCs. These receptors were collected from a human donor with Susac syndrome. CDR3s include the opening cysteine and the closing phenylalanine or tryptophan. The order of the fields is J gene, V gene, clone size, D gene, CDR3 protein, CDR3 DNA. A D gene is named only where the DNA matches it firmly. Expanded clones are given a class, and other clones once, few, many or no size at all.

TRBJ1-2 | TRBV7-9 | NA | NA | CASSSTIGRGYGYTF | TGTGCCAGCAGCTCTACCATTGGGAGGGGGTATGGCTACACCTTC
TRBJ2-1 | TRBV7-9 | once | NA | CASRPGTQSSYNEQFF | TGTGCCAGCAGACCCGGGACCCAGAGTTCCTACAATGAGCAGTTCTTC
TRBJ2-1 | TRBV5-1 | NA | NA | CASSFTSSWSYNEQFF | TGCGCCAGCAGCTTTACGTCTAGCTGGTCCTACAATGAGCAGTTCTTC
TRBJ2-7 | TRBV6-5 | NA | NA | CASSSGGVVNEQYF | TGTGCCAGCAGTTCAGGGGGGGTGGTGAACGAGCAGTACTTC
TRBJ2-7 | TRBV3-1 | NA | NA | CASSQGSSGLGQYF | TGTGCCAGCAGCCAAGGGTCTTCCGGCCTCGGGCAGTACTTC
TRBJ2-4 | TRBV6-5 | NA | NA | CASSSGRTGLAKNIQYF | TGTGCCAGCAGTTCCGGGAGGACAGGGCTAGCCAAAAACATTCAGTACTTC
TRBJ2-7 | TRBV7-3 | NA | NA | CASSPWGSEIYEQYF | TGTGCCAGCAGCCCTTGGGGTAGCGAGATCTACGAGCAGTACTTC
TRBJ2-3 | TRBV4-2 | NA | TRBD2 | CASSLSHRDYYTDTQYF | TGTGCCAGCAGCCTAAGCCACCGGGACTATTACACAGATACGCAGTATTTT
TRBJ1-5 | TRBV28 | NA | NA | CASSPGTLSQPQHF | TGTGCCAGCAGTCCCGGGACATTGAGCCAGCCCCAGCATTTT
TRBJ2-1 | TRBV6-5 | NA | TRBD2 | CASSSRLGLAGHNEQFF | TGTGCCAGCAGTTCGCGCTTGGGACTAGCGGGCCACAATGAGCAGTTCTTC
TRBJ1-1 | TRBV29-1 | NA | TRBD1 | CSVVGQGSILNTEAFF | TGCAGCGTGGTCGGACAGGGGTCGATTTTGAACACTGAAGCTTTCTTT
TRBJ1-1 | TRBV20-1 | NA | TRBD1 | CSFLAGGQGMTEAFF | TGCAGTTTCTTAGCGGGGGGACAGGGGATGACTGAAGCTTTCTTT
TRBJ2-5 | TRBV12-3/TRBV12-4 | NA | TRBD2 | CASSSPGREGETQYF | TGTGCCAGCAGTTCCCCCGGACGGGAGGGAGAGACCCAGTACTTC
TRBJ2-7 | TRBV20-1 | NA | NA | CSAFGRYEQYF | TGCAGTGCTTTCGGACGCTACGAGCAGTACTTC
TRBJ2-7 | TRBV12-3/TRBV12-4 | NA | TRBD1 | CASSEQGEYEQYF | TGTGCCAGCAGTGAACAGGGGGAATACGAGCAGTACTTC
TRBJ1-5 | TRBV6-5 | NA | TRBD1 | CASRPDRDRDQPQHF | TGTGCCAGCAGACCTGACAGGGATCGGGATCAGCCCCAGCATTTT
TRBJ2-7 | TRBV5-4 | NA | TRBD2 | CAASERGISYEQYF | TGTGCTGCGAGCGAGCGGGGGATCTCCTACGAGCAGTACTTC
TRBJ1-2 | TRBV4-1 | NA | TRBD1 | CASSPGTAVYGYTF | TGCGCCAGCAGCCCGGGGACAGCAGTTTATGGCTACACCTTC
TRBJ2-1 | TRBV7-2 | NA | TRBD2 | CASSLSFAASGNEQFF | TGTGCCAGCAGCTTATCTTTTGCGGCTAGCGGCAATGAGCAGTTCTTC
TRBJ2-1 | TRBV27 | NA | TRBD2 | CASSSLAGGGNEQFF | TGTGCCAGCAGTTCACTAGCGGGAGGTGGTAATGAGCAGTTCTTC
TRBJ1-6 | TRBV4-1 | NA | NA | CASSQVWIGAVGNSPLHF | TGCGCCAGCAGCCAAGTTTGGATAGGTGCTGTTGGTAATTCACCCCTCCACTTT